The entry below describes one T cell receptor beta chain. This clonotype was counted only a few times. Its specific antigen is unknown. Base-call qualities are not available, and no considerably larger clone is one nucleotide away. Unmatched junction bases come to 11, with V trimmed by 4 bases and J by 0 bases. The germline V gene encodes CDR1 MDHEN and CDR2 SYDVKM. From the cysteine through the phenylalanine, the CDR3 covers 17 amino acids. Of all the DNA, just the CDR3 is kept, 51 bases in frame from base 1. The data stem from a study of T cell repertoires in cytomegalovirus infection (dated by TCRdb to about 2019). In the study overall: Recently identified HLA-C-restricted CMV epitopes, whose presentation resists viral immunomodulation, were targeted by peptide stimulations together with well-studied HLA-B-restricted epitopes. Donor HLA type was relevant to the analysis, because carriage of CMV infection together with the matching HLA type was indicated by public TCR beta signatures.

Read against the paper, the sample's treatment or condition label means: in vitro stimulation with specific CMV peptide epitopes to enrich CMV-specific T cells. The instrument given in TCRdb is Illumina HiSeq 1500. The public reads were quality trimmed at Q25 with fastp and then assembled into clones with MiXCR by TCRdb, keeping productive beta chains. Duplicate CDR3 protein sequences are folded into a single record with the most common DNA and genes. Recorded for this sample are approximately 150,000 distinct CDR3 sequences; about 20% of them occurred a single time. About 25% of the sample lies in the top ten. Findings and caveats that apply to the study as a whole: Cumulative frequency of public TCR beta family members discriminated carriers of CMV infection plus the relevant HLA type in this cohort and an independent approximately 370-donor cohort. The ex vivo response was dominated by HLA-C-restricted CMV-specific TCR beta clonotypes, which also provided the single most frequent clonotype in two of eight donors.

This clonotype originated in a human donor in good health (CMV status not recorded). Some clones in this sample may be carry-over from other donors' samples. The rearranged chain carries TRBV28 and TRBJ1-1; 7 nucleotides in the junction match TRBD1. Here the sequenced sample was CD8+ T cells from cultured PBMCs, taken from culture after CMV antigen stimulation. The base sequence is TGTGCCAGCAGTTCAAACCGTGTAGGGGGCATGAACACTGAAGCTTTCTTT. It is translated as CASSSNRVGGMNTEAFF.